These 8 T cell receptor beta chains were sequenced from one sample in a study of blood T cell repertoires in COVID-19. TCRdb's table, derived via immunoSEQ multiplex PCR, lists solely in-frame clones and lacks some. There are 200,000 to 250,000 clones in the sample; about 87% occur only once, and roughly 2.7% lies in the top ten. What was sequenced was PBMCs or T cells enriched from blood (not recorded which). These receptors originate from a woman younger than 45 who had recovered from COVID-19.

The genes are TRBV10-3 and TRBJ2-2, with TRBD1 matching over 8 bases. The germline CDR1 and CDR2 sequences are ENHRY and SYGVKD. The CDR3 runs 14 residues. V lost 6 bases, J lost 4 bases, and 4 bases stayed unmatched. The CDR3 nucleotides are TGTGCCATCAGGGGACAGGAGGGCACCGGGGAGCTGTTTTTT. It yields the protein CAIRGQEGTGELFF.

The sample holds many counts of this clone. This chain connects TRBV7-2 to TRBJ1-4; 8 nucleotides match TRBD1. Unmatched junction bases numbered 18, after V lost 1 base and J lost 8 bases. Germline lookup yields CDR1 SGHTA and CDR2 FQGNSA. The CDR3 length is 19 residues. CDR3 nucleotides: TGTGCCAGCAGCTTAGTGTTGGTCGCCGGGACAGGAATGTGGGAAAAACTGTTTTTT. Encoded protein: CASSLVLVAGTGMWEKLFF.

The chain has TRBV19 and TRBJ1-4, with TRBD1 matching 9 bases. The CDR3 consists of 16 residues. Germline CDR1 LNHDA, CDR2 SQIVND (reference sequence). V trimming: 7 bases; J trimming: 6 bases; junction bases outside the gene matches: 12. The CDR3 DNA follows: TGTGCCAGTAACCCGTATCCAGGGACAGGGCATGAAAAACTGTTTTTT. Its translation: CASNPYPGTGHEKLFF.

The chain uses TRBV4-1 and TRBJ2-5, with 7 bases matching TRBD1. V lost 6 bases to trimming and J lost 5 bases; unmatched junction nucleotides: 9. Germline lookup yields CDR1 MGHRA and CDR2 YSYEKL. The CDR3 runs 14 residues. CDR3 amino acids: CASSRNPTGETQYF. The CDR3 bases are TGCGCCAGCAGTCGAAACCCGACAGGGGAGACCCAGTACTTC.

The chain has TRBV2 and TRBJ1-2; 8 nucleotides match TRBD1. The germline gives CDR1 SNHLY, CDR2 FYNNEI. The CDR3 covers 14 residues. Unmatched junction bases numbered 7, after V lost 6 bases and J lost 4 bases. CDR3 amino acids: CASSLTGATYGYTF. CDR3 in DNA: TGTGCCAGCAGCCTGACAGGGGCCACCTATGGCTACACCTTC. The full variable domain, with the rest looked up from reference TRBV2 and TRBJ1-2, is EPEVTQTPSHQVTQMGQEVILRCVPISNHLYFYWYRQILGQKVEFLVSFYNNEISEKSEIFDDQFSVERPDGSNFTLKIRSTKLEDSAMYFCASSLTGATYGYTFGSGTRLTVV.

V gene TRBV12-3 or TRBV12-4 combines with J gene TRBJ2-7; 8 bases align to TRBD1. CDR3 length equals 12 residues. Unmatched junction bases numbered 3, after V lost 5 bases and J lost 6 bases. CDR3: CASSRTGGEQYF. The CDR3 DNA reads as TGTGCCAGCAGTCGCACAGGGGGCGAGCAGTACTTC.

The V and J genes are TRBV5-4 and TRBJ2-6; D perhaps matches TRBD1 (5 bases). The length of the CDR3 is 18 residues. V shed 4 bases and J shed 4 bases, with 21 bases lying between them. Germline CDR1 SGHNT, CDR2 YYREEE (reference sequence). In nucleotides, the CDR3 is TGTGCCAGCAGCAACCATGATAGCTGGGGCTCCGGGGCCAACGTCCTGACTTTC. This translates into CASSNHDSWGSGANVLTF.

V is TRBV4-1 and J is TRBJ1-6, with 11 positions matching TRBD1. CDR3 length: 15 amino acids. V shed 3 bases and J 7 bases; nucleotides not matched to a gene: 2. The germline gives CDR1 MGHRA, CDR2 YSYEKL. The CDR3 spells CASSQRDRGNSPLHF. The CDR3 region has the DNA TGCGCCAGCAGCCAGCGGGACAGGGGGAATTCACCCCTCCACTTT.